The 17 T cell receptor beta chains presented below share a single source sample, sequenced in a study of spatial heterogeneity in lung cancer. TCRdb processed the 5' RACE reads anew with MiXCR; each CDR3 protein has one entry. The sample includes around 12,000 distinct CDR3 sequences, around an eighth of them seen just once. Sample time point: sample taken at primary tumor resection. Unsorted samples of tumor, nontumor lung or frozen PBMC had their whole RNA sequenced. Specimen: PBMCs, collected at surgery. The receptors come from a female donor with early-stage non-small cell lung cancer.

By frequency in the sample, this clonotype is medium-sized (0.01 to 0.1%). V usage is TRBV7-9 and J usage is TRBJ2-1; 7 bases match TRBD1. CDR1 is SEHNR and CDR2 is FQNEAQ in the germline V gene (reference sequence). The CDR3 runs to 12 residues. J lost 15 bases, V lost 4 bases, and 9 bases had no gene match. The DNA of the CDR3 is TGTGCCAGCAGCTCCCAAGGGGGCAGAGGGTTCTTC. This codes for CASSSQGGRGFF.

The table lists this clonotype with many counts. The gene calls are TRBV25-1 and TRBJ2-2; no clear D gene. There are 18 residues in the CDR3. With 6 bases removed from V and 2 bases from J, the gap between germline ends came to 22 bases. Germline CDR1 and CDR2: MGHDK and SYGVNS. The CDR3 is CASSPRTREGRNTGELFF. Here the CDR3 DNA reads TGTGCCAGCAGCCCTCGGACGAGAGAAGGGCGCAACACCGGGGAGCTGTTTTTT.

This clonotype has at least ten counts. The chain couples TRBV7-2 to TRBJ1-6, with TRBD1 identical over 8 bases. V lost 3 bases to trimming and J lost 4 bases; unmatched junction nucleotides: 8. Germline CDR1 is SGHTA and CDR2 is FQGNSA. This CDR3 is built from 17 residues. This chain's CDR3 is CASSFVQGGPYNSPLHF. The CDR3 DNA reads TGTGCCAGCAGCTTTGTACAGGGGGGACCGTATAATTCACCCCTCCACTTT.

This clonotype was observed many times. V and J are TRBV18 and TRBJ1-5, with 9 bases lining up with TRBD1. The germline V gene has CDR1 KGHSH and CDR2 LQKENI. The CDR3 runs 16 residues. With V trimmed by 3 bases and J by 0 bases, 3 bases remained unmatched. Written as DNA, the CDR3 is TGTGCCAGCTCACCGGGACAGGGAAATAGCAATCAGCCCCAGCATTTT. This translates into CASSPGQGNSNQPQHF.

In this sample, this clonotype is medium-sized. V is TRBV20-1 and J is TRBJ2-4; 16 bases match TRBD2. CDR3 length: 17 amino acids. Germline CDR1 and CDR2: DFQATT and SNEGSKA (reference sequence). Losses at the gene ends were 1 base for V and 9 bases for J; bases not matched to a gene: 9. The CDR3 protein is CSARGGGLAGGLTIQYF. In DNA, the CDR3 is TGCAGTGCTAGAGGGGGGGGACTAGCGGGAGGGCTGACCATTCAGTACTTC.

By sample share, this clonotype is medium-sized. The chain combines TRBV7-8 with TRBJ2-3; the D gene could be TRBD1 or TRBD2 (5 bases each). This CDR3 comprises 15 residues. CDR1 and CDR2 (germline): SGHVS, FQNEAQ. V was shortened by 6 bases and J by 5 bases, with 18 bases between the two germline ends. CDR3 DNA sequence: TGTGCCAGCAGTTCACCGGGACCGGGCGAAGATACGCAGTATTTT. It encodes CASSSPGPGEDTQYF.

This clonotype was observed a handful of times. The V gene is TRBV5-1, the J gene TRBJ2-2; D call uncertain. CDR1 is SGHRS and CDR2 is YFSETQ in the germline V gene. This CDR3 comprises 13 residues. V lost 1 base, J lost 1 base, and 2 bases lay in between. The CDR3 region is CASSLRNTGELFF. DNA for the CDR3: TGCGCCAGCAGCTTGAGGAACACCGGGGAGCTGTTTTTT. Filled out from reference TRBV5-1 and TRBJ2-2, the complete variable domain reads KAGVTQTPRYLIKTRGQQVTLSCSPISGHRSVSWYQQTPGQGLQFLFEYFSETQRNKGNFPGRFSGRQFSNSRSEMNVSTLELGDSALYLCASSLRNTGELFFGEGSRLTVL.

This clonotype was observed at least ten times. The CDR3 here is CASSSLAGGTGELFF. The CDR3 DNA reads as TGTGCCAGCAGCTCCCTAGCGGGGGGGACCGGGGAGCTGTTTTTT. V is TRBV7-2 and J is TRBJ2-2, with TRBD2 identical over 12 bases. The CDR3 contains 15 residues. Germline CDR1 SGHTA, CDR2 FQGNSA. The V segment lost 4 bases and the J segment 5 bases; nucleotides outside the gene matches: 2.

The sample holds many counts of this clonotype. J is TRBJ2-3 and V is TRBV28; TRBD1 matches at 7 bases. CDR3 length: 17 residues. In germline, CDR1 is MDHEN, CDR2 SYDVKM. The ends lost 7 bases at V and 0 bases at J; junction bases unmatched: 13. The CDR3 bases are TGTGCCAGCACCGAGGCCCCCACAGGGGTTAGCACAGATACGCAGTATTTT. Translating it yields CASTEAPTGVSTDTQYF.

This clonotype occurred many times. CDR3 bases: TGCGCCAGCAGCGCACAGGGGAACTATGGCTACACCTTC. Protein sequence: CASSAQGNYGYTF. The V and J genes are TRBV5-1 and TRBJ1-2; 7 bases agree with TRBD1. CDR3 length: 13 amino acids. Losses at the gene ends were 4 bases for V and 2 bases for J; bases not matched to a gene: 2. Germline V gene lookup returns CDR1 SGHRS and CDR2 YFSETQ.

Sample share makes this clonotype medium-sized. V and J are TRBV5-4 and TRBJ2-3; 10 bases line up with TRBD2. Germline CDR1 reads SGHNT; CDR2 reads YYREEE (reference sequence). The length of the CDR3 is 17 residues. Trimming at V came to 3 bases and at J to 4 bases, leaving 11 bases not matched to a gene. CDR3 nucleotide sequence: TGTGCCAGCAGCTCGAAGAAGCGGGAGGGCCTCCCAGATACGCAGTATTTT. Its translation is CASSSKKREGLPDTQYF.

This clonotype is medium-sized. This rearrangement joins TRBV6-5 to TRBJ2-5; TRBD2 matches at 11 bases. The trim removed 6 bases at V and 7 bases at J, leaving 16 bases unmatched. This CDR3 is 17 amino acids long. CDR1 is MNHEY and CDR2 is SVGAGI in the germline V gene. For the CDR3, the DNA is TGTGCCAGCAGCGGATTTCAGGGACTAGCGGCCGCGGGGACCCAGTACTTC. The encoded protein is CASSGFQGLAAAGTQYF.

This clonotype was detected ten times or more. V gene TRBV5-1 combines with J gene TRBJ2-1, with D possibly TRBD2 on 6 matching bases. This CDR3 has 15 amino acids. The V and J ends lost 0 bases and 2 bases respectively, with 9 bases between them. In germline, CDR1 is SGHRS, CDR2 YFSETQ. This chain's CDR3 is CASSLAGEAYNEQFF. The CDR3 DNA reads TGCGCCAGCAGCTTGGCTGGGGAGGCCTACAATGAGCAGTTCTTC.

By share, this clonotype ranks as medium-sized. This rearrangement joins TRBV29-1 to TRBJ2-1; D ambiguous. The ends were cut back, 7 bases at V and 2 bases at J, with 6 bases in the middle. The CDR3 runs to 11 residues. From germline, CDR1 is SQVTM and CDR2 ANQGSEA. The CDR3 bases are TGCAGCGCGACGGCCTACAATGAGCAGTTCTTC. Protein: CSATAYNEQFF.

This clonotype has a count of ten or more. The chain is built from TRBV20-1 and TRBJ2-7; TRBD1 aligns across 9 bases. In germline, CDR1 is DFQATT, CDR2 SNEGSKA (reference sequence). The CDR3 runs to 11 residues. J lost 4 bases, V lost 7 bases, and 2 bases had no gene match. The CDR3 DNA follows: TGCAGTGTCGGGACAGGGTACGAGCAGTACTTC. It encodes CSVGTGYEQYF.

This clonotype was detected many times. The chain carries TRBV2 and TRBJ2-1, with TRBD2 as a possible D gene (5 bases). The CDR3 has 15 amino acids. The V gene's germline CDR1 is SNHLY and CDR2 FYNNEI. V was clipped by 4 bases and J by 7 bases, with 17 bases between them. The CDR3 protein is CASSVQTTRPNEQFF. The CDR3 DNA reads TGTGCCAGCAGTGTCCAGACTACCAGGCCTAATGAGCAGTTCTTC.

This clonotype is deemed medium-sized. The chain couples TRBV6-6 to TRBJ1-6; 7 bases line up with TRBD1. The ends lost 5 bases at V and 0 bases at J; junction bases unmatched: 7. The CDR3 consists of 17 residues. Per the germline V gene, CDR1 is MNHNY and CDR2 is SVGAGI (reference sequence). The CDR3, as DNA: TGTGCCAGCAGTCCCCCACAGGGGAGCTCCTATAATTCACCCCTCCACTTT. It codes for CASSPPQGSSYNSPLHF.